This passage covers 6 T cell receptor beta chains from one sample sequenced in a study of T-cell reconstitution after alpha-beta-depleted transplantation in children. Unique molecular identifiers were incorporated when the TCRbeta library was constructed. TCRdb recomputed calls from the PCR reads with MiXCR, one row per CDR3 protein. The data hold about 440,000 distinct CDR3 sequences, with about 45% observed a single time. The sequences come from PBMCs, collected before TCRalphabeta/CD19-depleted stem cell transplant. The receptors here all came from a girl aged 2-10 years with aplastic anemia, due to receive a stem cell transplant.

This clonotype was observed a handful of times. The chain has TRBV11-2 and TRBJ1-2, with D uncertain. Trimming pared 1 base from V and 0 bases from J, leaving 6 bases between. CDR1 is SGHAT, CDR2 FQNNGV, per germline. The CDR3 has 14 residues. The CDR3 nucleotides read TGTGCCAGCAGCTTAGGGTCGTCTAACTATGGCTACACCTTC. Translated, it gives CASSLGSSNYGYTF.

This clonotype turned up a few times. The J gene is TRBJ1-2, the V gene TRBV6-1; weak D call: TRBD1 (5 bases). CDR1 MNHNS and CDR2 SASEGT come from the germline V gene. CDR3 length: 14 residues. The V end lost 6 bases, the J end lost 4 bases, and 15 bases lay between the germline ends. The CDR3 here is CASSRSGTFYGYTF. DNA of the CDR3: TGTGCCAGCAGCCGATCAGGGACCTTCTATGGCTACACCTTC.

This clonotype was counted a single time. The chain joins TRBV6-1 to TRBJ1-1, with a weak D call TRBD1 (5 bases). This CDR3 region has 13 residues. The germline V and J ends were trimmed by 7 bases and 1 base, with 10 bases remaining between them. Germline V gives CDR1 MNHNS, CDR2 SASEGT. The CDR3 region is CASKRGRNTEAFF. The CDR3 DNA reads TGTGCCAGCAAAAGGGGACGGAACACTGAAGCTTTCTTT.

V is TRBV7-9 and J is TRBJ1-4, with 7 nucleotides matching TRBD1. Trimming cost V 5 bases and J 5 bases; bases outside gene matches: 8. This CDR3 spans 15 amino acids. CDR1 is SEHNR, CDR2 FQNEAQ, per germline (reference sequence). The DNA of the CDR3 is TGTGCCAGCAGCCCGCCGGGACAGAGAAATGAAAAACTGTTTTTT. Residues: CASSPPGQRNEKLFF.

V gene TRBV12-3 or TRBV12-4 combines with J gene TRBJ2-1; no clear D. The V end lost 6 bases, the J end lost 6 bases, and 18 bases lay between the germline ends. This CDR3 spans 15 amino acids. The CDR3, as DNA: TGTGCCAGCAGCCTGAGTCGGCGGAGCCGCAATGAGCAGTTCTTC. Amino acids: CASSLSRRSRNEQFF.

This chain joins TRBV28 and TRBJ1-4, with 10 bases identical to TRBD1. From germline, CDR1 is MDHEN and CDR2 SYDVKM. The CDR3 is 15 amino acids. Trimming at V came to 10 bases and at J to 2 bases, leaving 7 bases not matched to a gene. Here the CDR3 reads CATSGQGGTNEKLFF. In DNA, the CDR3 is TGTGCCACCTCCGGACAGGGGGGTACTAATGAAAAACTGTTTTTT.